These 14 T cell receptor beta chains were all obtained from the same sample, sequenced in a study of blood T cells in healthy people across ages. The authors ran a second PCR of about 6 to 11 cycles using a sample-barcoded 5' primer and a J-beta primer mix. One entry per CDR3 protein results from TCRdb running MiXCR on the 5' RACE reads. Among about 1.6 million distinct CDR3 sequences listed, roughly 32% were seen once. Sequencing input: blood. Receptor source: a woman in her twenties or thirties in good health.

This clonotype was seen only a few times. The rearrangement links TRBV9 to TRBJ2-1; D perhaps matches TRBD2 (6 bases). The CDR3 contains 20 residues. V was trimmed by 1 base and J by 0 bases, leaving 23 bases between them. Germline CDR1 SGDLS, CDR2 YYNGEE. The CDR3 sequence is CASSVSSHPIAASSYNEQFF. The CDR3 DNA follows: TGTGCCAGCAGCGTATCCTCCCACCCCATAGCGGCGAGCTCCTACAATGAGCAGTTCTTC.

DNA of the CDR3: TGTGCCAGCAGCCCGGTCGGCCGCCAGGTCAACGAGCAGTACTTC. Protein product: CASSPVGRQVNEQYF. V and J are TRBV6-1 and TRBJ2-5; D remains unclear. Gene TRBJ2-7 matches the end of the DNA better, so the J call may be wrong. The CDR3 contains 15 residues. Germline CDR1 reads MNHNS; CDR2 reads SASEGT.

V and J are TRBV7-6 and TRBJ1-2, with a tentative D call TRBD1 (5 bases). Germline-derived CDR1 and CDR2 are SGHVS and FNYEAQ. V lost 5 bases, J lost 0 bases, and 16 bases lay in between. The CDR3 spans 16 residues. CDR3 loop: CASSPGQGLSNYGYTF. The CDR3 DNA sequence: TGTGCCAGCAGCCCGGGGCAGGGCCTATCTAACTATGGCTACACCTTC.

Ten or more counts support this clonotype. In DNA, the CDR3 is TGTGCCAGCAGCCAATCGTCACAGGGCTATGAGCAGTTCTTC. Its translation: CASSQSSQGYEQFF. The gene calls are TRBV16 and TRBJ2-1; possibly TRBD1 for D (6 bases). The CDR3 loop spans 14 amino acids. CDR1 and CDR2 from the germline V gene are KGHSY and FQNENV. Trimming took 0 bases from V and 8 from J, leaving 11 bases between them. The variable domain in full, with the rest retrieved from reference TRBV16 and TRBJ2-1, is GEEVAQTPKHLVRGEGQKAKLYCAPIKGHSYVFWYQQVLKNEFKFLISFQNENVFDETGMPKERFSAKCLPNSPCSLEIQATKLEDSAVYFCASSQSSQGYEQFFGPGTRLTVL.

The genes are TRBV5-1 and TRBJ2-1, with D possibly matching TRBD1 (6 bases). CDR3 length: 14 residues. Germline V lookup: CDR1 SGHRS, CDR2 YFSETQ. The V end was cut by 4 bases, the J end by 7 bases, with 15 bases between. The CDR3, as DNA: TGCGCCAGCAGCCTAGACAGGCGATATAATGAGCAGTTCTTC. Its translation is CASSLDRRYNEQFF.

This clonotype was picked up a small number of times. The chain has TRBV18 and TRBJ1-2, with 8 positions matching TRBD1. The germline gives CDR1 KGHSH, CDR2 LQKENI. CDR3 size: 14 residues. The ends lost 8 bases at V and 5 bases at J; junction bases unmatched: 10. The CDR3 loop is CASSPLDRDYGYTF. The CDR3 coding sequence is TGTGCCAGCAGCCCATTGGACAGGGATTATGGCTACACCTTC.

CDR3 amino acids: CASSFESRDESYEQYF. The CDR3 region has the DNA TGTGCCAGCAGCTTCGAGAGCAGGGACGAGTCCTACGAGCAGTACTTC. V usage is TRBV5-5 and J usage is TRBJ2-7; D is possibly TRBD1 or TRBD2 (5 bases each). This CDR3 is 16 amino acids long. The ends were cut back, 2 bases at V and 1 base at J, with 16 bases in the middle. Germline-derived CDR1 and CDR2 are SGHKS and YYEKEE (reference sequence).

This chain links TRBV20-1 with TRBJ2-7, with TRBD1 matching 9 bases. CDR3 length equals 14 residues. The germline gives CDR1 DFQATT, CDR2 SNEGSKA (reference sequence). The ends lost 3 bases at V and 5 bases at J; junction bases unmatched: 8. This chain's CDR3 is CSARTRDREHEQYF. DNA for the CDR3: TGCAGTGCTAGGACCCGGGACAGGGAGCACGAGCAGTACTTC.

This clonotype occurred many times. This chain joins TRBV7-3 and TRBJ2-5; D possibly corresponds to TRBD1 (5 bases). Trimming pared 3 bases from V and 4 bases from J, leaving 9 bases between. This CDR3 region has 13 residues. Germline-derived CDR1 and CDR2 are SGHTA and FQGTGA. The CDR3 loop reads CASSLGRLETQYF. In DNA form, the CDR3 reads TGTGCCAGCAGCTTGGGGCGGTTAGAGACCCAGTACTTC.

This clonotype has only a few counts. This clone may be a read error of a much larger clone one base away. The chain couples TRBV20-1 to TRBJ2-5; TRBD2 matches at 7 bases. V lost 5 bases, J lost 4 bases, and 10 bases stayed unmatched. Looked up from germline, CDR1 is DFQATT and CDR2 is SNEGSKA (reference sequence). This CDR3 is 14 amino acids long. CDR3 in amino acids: CSAPLNGGSETQYF. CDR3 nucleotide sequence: TGCAGTGCTCCCCTGAACGGGGGGTCAGAGACCCAGTACTTC.

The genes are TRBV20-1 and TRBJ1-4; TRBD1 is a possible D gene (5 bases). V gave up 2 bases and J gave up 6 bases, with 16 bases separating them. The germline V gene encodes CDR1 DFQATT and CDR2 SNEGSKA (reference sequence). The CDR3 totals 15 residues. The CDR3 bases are TGCAGTGCTAGAACTGTGGGGGATGAAGATGAAAAACTGTTTTTT. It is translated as CSARTVGDEDEKLFF.

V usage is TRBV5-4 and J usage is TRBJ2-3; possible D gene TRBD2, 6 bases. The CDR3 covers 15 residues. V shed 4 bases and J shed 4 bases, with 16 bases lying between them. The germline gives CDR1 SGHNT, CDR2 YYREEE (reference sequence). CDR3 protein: CASSLMPLAADTQYF. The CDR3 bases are TGTGCCAGCAGCCTCATGCCACTAGCAGCAGATACGCAGTATTTT.

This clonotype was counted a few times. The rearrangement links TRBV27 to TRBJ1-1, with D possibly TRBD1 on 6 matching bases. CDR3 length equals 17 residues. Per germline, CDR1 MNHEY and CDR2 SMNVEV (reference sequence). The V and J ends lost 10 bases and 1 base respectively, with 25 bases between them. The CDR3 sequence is CATLRDRGRGKNTEAFF. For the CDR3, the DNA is TGTGCCACGCTCCGGGATCGGGGGCGAGGAAAGAACACTGAAGCTTTCTTT.

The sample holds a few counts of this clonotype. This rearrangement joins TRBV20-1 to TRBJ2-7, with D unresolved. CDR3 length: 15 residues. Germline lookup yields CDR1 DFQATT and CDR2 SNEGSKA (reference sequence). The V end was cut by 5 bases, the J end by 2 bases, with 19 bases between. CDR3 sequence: CSAAREASPTYEQYF. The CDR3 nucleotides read TGCAGTGCTGCCCGCGAGGCCTCCCCTACCTACGAGCAGTACTTC.